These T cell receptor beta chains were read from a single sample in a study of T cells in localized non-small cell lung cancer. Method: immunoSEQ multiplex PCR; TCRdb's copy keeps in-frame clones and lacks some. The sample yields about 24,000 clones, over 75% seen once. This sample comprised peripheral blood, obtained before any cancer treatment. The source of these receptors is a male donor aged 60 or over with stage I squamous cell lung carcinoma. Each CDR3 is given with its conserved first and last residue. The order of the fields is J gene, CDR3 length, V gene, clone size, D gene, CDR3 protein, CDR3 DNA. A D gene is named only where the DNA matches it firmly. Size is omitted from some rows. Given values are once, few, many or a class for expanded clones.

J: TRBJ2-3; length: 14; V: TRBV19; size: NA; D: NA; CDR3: CASSSDRLVLAPNF; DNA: TGTGCCAGTAGTAGTGACAGACTAGTCCTTGCCCCGAATTTT
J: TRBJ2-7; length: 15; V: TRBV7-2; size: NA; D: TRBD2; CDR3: CASSPGGSHTYEQYF; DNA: TGTGCCAGCAGCCCCGGCGGGAGTCATACCTACGAGCAGTACTTC
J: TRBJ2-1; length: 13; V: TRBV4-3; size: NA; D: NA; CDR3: CASSQEGPWGQFF; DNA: TGCGCCAGCAGCCAAGAAGGCCCCTGGGGGCAGTTCTTC
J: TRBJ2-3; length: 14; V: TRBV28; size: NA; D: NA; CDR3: CASSLFRSTDTQYF; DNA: TGTGCCAGCAGTTTATTCCGTAGCACAGATACGCAGTATTTT
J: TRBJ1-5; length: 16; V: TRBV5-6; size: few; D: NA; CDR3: CASSFYRPLSNQPQHF; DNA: TGTGCCAGCAGCTTTTACAGACCACTTAGCAATCAGCCCCAGCATTTT
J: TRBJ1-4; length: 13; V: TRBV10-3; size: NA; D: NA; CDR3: CAIRGSTNEKLFF; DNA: TGTGCCATCAGGGGCTCAACTAATGAAAAACTGTTTTTT
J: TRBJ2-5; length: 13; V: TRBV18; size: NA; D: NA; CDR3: CASSPPPPKTQYF; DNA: TGTGCCAGCTCACCACCACCGCCGAAGACCCAGTACTTC
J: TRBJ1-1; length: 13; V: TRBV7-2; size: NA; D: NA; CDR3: CASSLGENTEAFF; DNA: TGTGCCAGCAGCTTAGGCGAGAACACTGAAGCTTTCTTT
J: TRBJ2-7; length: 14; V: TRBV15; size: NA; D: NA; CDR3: CATSRGGRVGEQYF; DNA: TGTGCCACCAGCAGAGGAGGGAGAGTGGGGGAGCAGTACTTC
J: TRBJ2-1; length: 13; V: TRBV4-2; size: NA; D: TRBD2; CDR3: CASSPRGGAAGFF; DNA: TGTGCCAGCAGCCCCCGGGGGGGCGCCGCAGGTTTCTTC
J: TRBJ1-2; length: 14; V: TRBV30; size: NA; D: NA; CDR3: CAWMQQGLNYGYTF; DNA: TGTGCCTGGATGCAACAGGGTCTGAACTATGGCTACACCTTC
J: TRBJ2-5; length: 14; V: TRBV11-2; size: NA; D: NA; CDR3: CASRLMGVQETQYF; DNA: TGTGCCAGCAGGCTCATGGGGGTCCAAGAGACCCAGTACTTC
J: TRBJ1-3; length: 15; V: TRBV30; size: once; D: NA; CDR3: CAWSVRQSSGNTIYF; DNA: TGTGCCTGGAGTGTACGGCAGAGCTCTGGAAACACCATATATTTT
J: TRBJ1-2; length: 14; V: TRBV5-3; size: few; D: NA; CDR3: CASSVPGHNYGYTF; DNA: TGTGCCAGCAGTGTTCCGGGACACAACTATGGCTACACCTTC
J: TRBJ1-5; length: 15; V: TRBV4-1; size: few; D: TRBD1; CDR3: CASSPLPTGEQPQHF; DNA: TGCGCCAGCAGCCCGTTACCCACAGGGGAACAGCCCCAGCATTTT
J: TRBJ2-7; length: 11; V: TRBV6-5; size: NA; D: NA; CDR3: CASKHGYEQYF; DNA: TGTGCCAGCAAACACGGCTACGAGCAGTACTTC
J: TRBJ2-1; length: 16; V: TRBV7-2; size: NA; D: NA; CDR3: CASSLVVGNTYNEQFF; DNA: TGTGCCAGCAGCTTAGTGGTCGGGAATACATACAATGAGCAGTTCTTC
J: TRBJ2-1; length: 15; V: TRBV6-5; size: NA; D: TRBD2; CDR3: CASIRTSELYNEQFF; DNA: TGTGCCAGCATTAGGACTAGCGAACTTTACAATGAGCAGTTCTTC
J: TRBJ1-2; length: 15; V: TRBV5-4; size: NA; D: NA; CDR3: CASRLRQGVDYGYTF; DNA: TGTGCCAGCAGGTTGAGGCAGGGTGTTGACTATGGCTACACCTTC
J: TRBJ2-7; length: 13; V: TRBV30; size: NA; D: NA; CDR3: CAWSRDIIYEQYF; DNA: TGTGCCTGGAGTAGGGACATTATTTACGAGCAGTACTTC
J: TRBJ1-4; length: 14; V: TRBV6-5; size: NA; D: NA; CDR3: CASSRDSTNEKLFF; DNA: TGTGCCAGCAGCAGGGATTCAACTAATGAAAAACTGTTTTTT
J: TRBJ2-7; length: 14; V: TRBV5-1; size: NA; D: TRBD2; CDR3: CASSRSGSNYEQYF; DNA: TGCGCCAGCAGCCGTAGCGGGAGCAACTACGAGCAGTACTTC
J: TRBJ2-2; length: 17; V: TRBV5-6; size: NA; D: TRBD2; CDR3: CASSSTSGGASTGELFF; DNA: TGTGCCAGCAGCTCTACTAGCGGGGGGGCTTCCACCGGGGAGCTGTTTTTT
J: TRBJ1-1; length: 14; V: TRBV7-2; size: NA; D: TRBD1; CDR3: CASSFGQGWTEAFF; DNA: TGTGCCAGCAGCTTCGGACAGGGCTGGACTGAAGCTTTCTTT
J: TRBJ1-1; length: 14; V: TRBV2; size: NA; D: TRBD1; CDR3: CASSPDRRNTEAFF; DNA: TGTGCCAGCAGTCCGGACAGGCGGAACACTGAAGCTTTCTTT
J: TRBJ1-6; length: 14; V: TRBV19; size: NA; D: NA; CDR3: CASSIPRTSSPLHF; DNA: TGTGCCAGTAGTATTCCCCGCACCAGTTCACCCCTCCACTTT
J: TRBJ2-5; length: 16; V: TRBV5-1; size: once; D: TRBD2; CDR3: CASSRRGLAGRETQYF; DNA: TGCGCCAGCAGCCGGAGGGGACTAGCGGGAAGAGAGACCCAGTACTTC
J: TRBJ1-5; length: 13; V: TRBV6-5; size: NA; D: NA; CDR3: CASSPRGGEAQHF; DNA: TGTGCCAGCAGTCCGCGCGGAGGGGAGGCCCAGCATTTT
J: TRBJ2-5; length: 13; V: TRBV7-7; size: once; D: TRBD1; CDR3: CASSADRDGTQYF; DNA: TGTGCTAGCAGCGCGGACAGGGATGGGACCCAGTACTTC
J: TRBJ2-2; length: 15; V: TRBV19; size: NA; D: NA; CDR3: CASSPGLPNTGELFF; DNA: TGTGCCAGTAGTCCTGGACTGCCGAACACCGGGGAGCTGTTTTTT
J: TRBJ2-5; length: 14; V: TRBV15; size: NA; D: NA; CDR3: CATSRLGPKETQYF; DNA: TGTGCCACCAGCAGATTGGGCCCCAAAGAGACCCAGTACTTC
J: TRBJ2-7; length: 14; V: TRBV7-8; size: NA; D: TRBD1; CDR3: CASSRGQGAREQYF; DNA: TGTGCCAGCAGTCGGGGACAGGGGGCGCGTGAGCAGTACTTC
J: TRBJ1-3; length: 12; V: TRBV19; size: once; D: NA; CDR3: CASLSLRNTIYF; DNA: TGTGCCAGTCTCTCCCTGAGAAACACCATATATTTT
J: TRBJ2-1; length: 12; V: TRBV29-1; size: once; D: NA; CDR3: CSSRGGSDEQFF; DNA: TGCAGCTCGAGGGGGGGGTCGGATGAGCAGTTCTTC
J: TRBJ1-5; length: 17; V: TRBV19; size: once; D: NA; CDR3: CASSSGTSAQQGQPQHF; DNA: TGTGCCAGTAGCTCCGGGACGTCGGCGCAGCAGGGTCAGCCCCAGCATTTT
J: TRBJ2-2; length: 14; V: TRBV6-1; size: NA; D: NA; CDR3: CASSEAGVTGELFF; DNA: TGTGCCAGCAGTGAAGCAGGGGTAACCGGGGAGCTGTTTTTT